This T cell receptor beta chain appears in the sequencing data of a study of blood T cell repertoires in COVID-19. Trimming left V 2 bases short and J 4 bases short, with 14 bases between. The germline gives CDR1 SNHLY, CDR2 FYNNEI. The CDR3 extends over 15 amino acids. This clone was detected once. Libraries were prepared by immunoSEQ multiplex PCR; TCRdb keeps only in-frame clonotypes and omits some of them. This sample carries a few hundred thousand clones, roughly 87% of them seen once, and the ten largest clones take approximately 4.7%. The sequence came from a woman aged 50 to 60 who had recovered from COVID-19. Source material: PBMCs or T cells enriched from blood (not recorded which). V and J are TRBV2 and TRBJ1-1; D is possibly TRBD1 (5 bases). In nucleotides, the CDR3 is TGTGCCAGCAGTGAACTACAGGCCGGTGGCACTGAAGCTTTCTTT. Its translation is CASSELQAGGTEAFF. The full variable domain, completed using reference TRBV2 and TRBJ1-1, is EPEVTQTPSHQVTQMGQEVILRCVPISNHLYFYWYRQILGQKVEFLVSFYNNEISEKSEIFDDQFSVERPDGSNFTLKIRSTKLEDSAMYFCASSELQAGGTEAFFGQGTRLTVV.